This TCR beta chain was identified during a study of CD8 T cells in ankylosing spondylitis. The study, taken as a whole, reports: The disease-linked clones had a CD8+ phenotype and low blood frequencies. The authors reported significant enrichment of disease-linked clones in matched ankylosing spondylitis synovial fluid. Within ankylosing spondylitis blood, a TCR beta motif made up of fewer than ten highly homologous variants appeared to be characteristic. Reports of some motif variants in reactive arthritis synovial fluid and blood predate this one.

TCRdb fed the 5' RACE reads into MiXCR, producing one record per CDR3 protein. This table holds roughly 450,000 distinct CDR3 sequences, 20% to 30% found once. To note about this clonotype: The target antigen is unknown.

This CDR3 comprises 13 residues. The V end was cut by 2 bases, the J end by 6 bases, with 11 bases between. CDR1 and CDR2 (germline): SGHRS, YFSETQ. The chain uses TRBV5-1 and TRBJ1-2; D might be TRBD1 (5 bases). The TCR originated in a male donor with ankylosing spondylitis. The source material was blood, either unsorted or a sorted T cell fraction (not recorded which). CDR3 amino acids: CASSLGVQDGYTF. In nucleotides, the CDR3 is TGCGCCAGCAGCTTAGGAGTACAGGATGGCTACACCTTC.